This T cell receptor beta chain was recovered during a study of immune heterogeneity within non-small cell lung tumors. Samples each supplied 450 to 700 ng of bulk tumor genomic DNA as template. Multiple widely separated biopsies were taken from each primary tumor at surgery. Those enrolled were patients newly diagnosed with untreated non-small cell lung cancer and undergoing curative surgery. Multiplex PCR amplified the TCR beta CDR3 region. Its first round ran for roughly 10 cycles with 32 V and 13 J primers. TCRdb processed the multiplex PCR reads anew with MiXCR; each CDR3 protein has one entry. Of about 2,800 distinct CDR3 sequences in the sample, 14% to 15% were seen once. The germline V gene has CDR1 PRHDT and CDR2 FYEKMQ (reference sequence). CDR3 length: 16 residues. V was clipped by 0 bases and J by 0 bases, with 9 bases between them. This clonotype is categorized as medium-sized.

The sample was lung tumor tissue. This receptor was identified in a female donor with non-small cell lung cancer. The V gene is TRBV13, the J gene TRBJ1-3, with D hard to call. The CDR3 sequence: CASSLGGQHSGNTIYF. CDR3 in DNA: TGTGCCAGCAGCTTAGGTGGGCAGCACTCTGGAAACACCATATATTTT.